Listed below are T cell receptor beta chains from one sample, sequenced in a study of blood T cells in healthy people across ages. From the 5' RACE reads, TCRdb called clonotypes with MiXCR, one entry per CDR3 protein. The sample shows over a million distinct CDR3 sequences, approximately 59% of them seen only once. The sample was blood. The origin of the receptors is a man between 18 and 29 years old in good health. The CDR3 runs from the conserved cysteine through the conserved F or W. A D gene is named only where the DNA matches it firmly. For some rows the clone size is stated as once, few or many, or as a class when expanded; others skip it.

V gene	clone size	D gene	J gene	CDR3 DNA	CDR3 protein
TRBV3-1	-	TRBD2	TRBJ2-3	TGTGCCAGCAGCCCCCTAGCGGGACTCCTCACAGATACGCAGTATTTT	CASSPLAGLLTDTQYF
TRBV10-3	-	-	TRBJ2-1	TGTGCCATCAAGGGCTTAGAGTCTAGCGTGGGAGAGCAGTTCTTC	CAIKGLESSVGEQFF
TRBV29-1	-	-	TRBJ1-2	TGCAGCGCCACCTCTGGAGACTATGGCTACACCTTC	CSATSGDYGYTF
TRBV20-1	-	-	TRBJ2-5	TGCAGTGCCACAATAGCGGCATCCTCACAAGAGACCCAGTACTTC	CSATIAASSQETQYF
TRBV5-1	-	-	TRBJ2-7	TGCGCCAGCAGCTTGGGGTTCGGGCAGTACTTC	CASSLGFGQYF
TRBV6-5	-	-	TRBJ2-5	TGTGCCAGCAGTTACTCGACAGGCCTCCAAGAGACCCAGTACTTC	CASSYSTGLQETQYF
TRBV7-2	-	TRBD2	TRBJ2-7	TGTGCCAGCAGCCCCCCCGGGACTAGTATGAACGAGCAGTACTTC	CASSPPGTSMNEQYF
TRBV28	-	-	TRBJ2-7	TGTGCCAGCAGTTCTCCGGGACCCTCAGTGCCTTACGAGCAGTACTTC	CASSSPGPSVPYEQYF
TRBV7-9	many	-	TRBJ2-1	TGTGCCAGCAGCTTAATCCTAGCCGGGGCGACCGAGCAGTTCTTC	CASSLILAGATEQFF
TRBV20-1	few	TRBD2	TRBJ2-7	TGCAGTGCTGGGATAGCGGGGCGAGGCTCCTACGAGCAGTACTTC	CSAGIAGRGSYEQYF
TRBV27	many	TRBD2	TRBJ2-7	TGCGCCAGCAGCTTCGGACTAGCGGGCTACGAGCAGTACTTC	CASSFGLAGYEQYF
TRBV12-3/TRBV12-4	-	-	TRBJ1-5	TGTGCCAGCAGTTTCTCCGTAAGCAATCAGCCCCAGCATTTT	CASSFSVSNQPQHF
TRBV6-2/TRBV6-3	-	-	TRBJ1-5	TGTGCCAGCAGTTACTCAAATAATCAGCCCCAGCATTTT	CASSYSNNQPQHF
TRBV28	-	-	TRBJ1-2	TGTGCCAGCAGTTTAGGACAGACCTGGGGCTACACCTTC	CASSLGQTWGYTF
TRBV10-3	-	TRBD2	TRBJ2-1	TGTGCCATCAGTGTGGGACTAGCGGGAGTCAATGAGCAGTTCTTC	CAISVGLAGVNEQFF
TRBV3-1	-	TRBD1	TRBJ2-5	TGTGCCAGCAGCTGGACAGGGGTTGAGACCCAGTACTTC	CASSWTGVETQYF
TRBV7-9	-	-	TRBJ2-3	TGTGCCAGCACCGTTCTTTTTAGGGATACAGATACGCAGTATTTT	CASTVLFRDTDTQYF
TRBV10-3	few	-	TRBJ2-1	TGTGCCATCAGTGTGTCCCTCTCGGGACTTTTCAATGAGCAGTTCTTC	CAISVSLSGLFNEQFF
TRBV4-1	-	-	TRBJ2-1	TGCGCCAGCAGCCAAGAGCACAGGAATACACACGAGCAGTTCTTC	CASSQEHRNTHEQFF
TRBV24-1	few	TRBD1	TRBJ1-4	TGTGCCACCAGTGACCTCGGACAGGGGAGTGGGACTAATGAAAAACTGTTTTTT	CATSDLGQGSGTNEKLFF
TRBV20-1	-	TRBD2	TRBJ2-2	TGCAGTGCTCTCCAGCGGGGGGCCGGGGAGCTGTTTTTT	CSALQRGAGELFF
TRBV29-1	-	TRBD1	TRBJ2-7	TGCAGCCCAGCCGGGACAGGCTCCTACGAGCAGTACTTC	CSPAGTGSYEQYF
TRBV27	-	-	TRBJ1-5	TGTGCCAGCAGACCTCACCAGTTAGAGACTCAGCCCCAGCATTTT	CASRPHQLETQPQHF
TRBV4-1	-	-	TRBJ2-3	TGCGCCAGCAGCCAAGATCCCGCCCCCAGGCCGTATTTT	CASSQDPAPRPYF
TRBV12-3/TRBV12-4	-	-	TRBJ1-3	TGTGCCAGCAGTTCTTACAGTGGCGGAAACACCATATATTTT	CASSSYSGGNTIYF
TRBV20-1	-	-	TRBJ2-1	TGCAGTGCTAGAGACGCGGGCCGTGGTAGCAATGAGCAGTTCTTC	CSARDAGRGSNEQFF
TRBV5-1	-	TRBD2	TRBJ2-7	TGCGCCAGCAGGCTGGGTCTAGCGGGCGCGAGCTCCTACGAGCAGTACTTC	CASRLGLAGASSYEQYF
TRBV4-1	few	-	TRBJ2-5	TGCGCCAGCAGCCAGGGGGAAGGCGGCGTATATACCCAGTACTTC	CASSQGEGGVYTQYF
TRBV29-1	-	-	TRBJ2-5	TGCAGCGTCCAAGACAATTCCCTGGAGCAGTACTTC	CSVQDNSLEQYF
TRBV20-1	-	-	TRBJ2-1	TGCAGTGCCCAGGGGGCGGGAGGGCCTATCTCCTACAATGAGCAGTTCTTC	CSAQGAGGPISYNEQFF
TRBV30	once	TRBD2	TRBJ2-7	TGTGCCTGGAGTATTAGCGGGCTCTCCTACGAGCAGTACTTC	CAWSISGLSYEQYF
TRBV29-1	-	-	TRBJ1-2	TGCAGCGTTGGACACCCAGAGAACTATGGCTACACCTTC	CSVGHPENYGYTF
TRBV29-1	few	TRBD1	TRBJ2-7	TGCAGCGTTGGCCGGGGGCGGGACAGGGACTACGAGCAGTACTTC	CSVGRGRDRDYEQYF
TRBV10-3	-	-	TRBJ1-6	TGTGCCATCAGTGGGGACCGAAATAATTCACCCCTCCACTTT	CAISGDRNNSPLHF
TRBV18	-	-	TRBJ1-5	TGTGCCAGCTCACCTAGGGCGGCAGGAAATCAGCCCCAGCATTTT	CASSPRAAGNQPQHF
TRBV5-1	few	-	TRBJ2-5	TGCGCCAGCAGCCCGGCGGGCCCCAACAATGAGCAGTACTTC	CASSPAGPNNEQYF
TRBV20-1	few	TRBD2	TRBJ2-7	TGCAGTGCTAAGCTAGCGGGGGACTACGAGCAGTACTTC	CSAKLAGDYEQYF
TRBV24-1	few	-	TRBJ2-7	TGTGCCACCAGTGATATGTTACAGGCGAGCTCCTACGAGCAGTACTTC	CATSDMLQASSYEQYF
TRBV2	-	-	TRBJ1-1	TGTGCCAGCAGTAAGTGGGAGGAAGGGGCGTTAACTGAAGCTTTCTTT	CASSKWEEGALTEAFF
TRBV7-9	few	-	TRBJ2-7	TGTGCCAGCGTGGGTGCGGGCTCCTACGAGCAGTACTTC	CASVGAGSYEQYF
TRBV12-3/TRBV12-4	-	TRBD2	TRBJ2-1	TGTGCCAGCAGTGCGGGGGGGCCAAATGAGCAGTTCTTC	CASSAGGPNEQFF
TRBV25-1	-	-	TRBJ1-2	TGTGCCAGCAGTGGCCACAGGGTTGCCTATGGCTACACCTTC	CASSGHRVAYGYTF
TRBV27	-	-	TRBJ2-5	TGTGCCAGCAGTTTAGGGACAATGAGAGGGGAGACCCAGTACTTC	CASSLGTMRGETQYF
TRBV7-2	-	-	TRBJ1-6	TGTGCCAGCAGCTTGTCAGCCTATAATTCACCCCTCCACTTT	CASSLSAYNSPLHF
TRBV12-3/TRBV12-4	-	-	TRBJ1-2	TGTGCCAGCAGTTTGCATTCGGACAGACCTGCTAACTATGGCTACACCTTC	CASSLHSDRPANYGYTF
TRBV20-1	-	-	TRBJ2-7	TGCAGTGCTTACGGTGGCTACGAGCAGTACTTC	CSAYGGYEQYF
TRBV20-1	-	-	TRBJ1-1	TGCAGTGCCCGGGGGGCACAGCCCGAAGCTTTCTTT	CSARGAQPEAFF
TRBV24-1	-	-	TRBJ1-2	TGTGCCACCAGTGATTTAAGGGGAGGGGACTACACCTTC	CATSDLRGGDYTF
TRBV15	once	-	TRBJ2-3	TGTGCCACCAGCAGAGCTGGGGAGCGAGTTGGAGATACGCAGTATTTT	CATSRAGERVGDTQYF
TRBV13	-	TRBD1	TRBJ2-7	TGTGCCAGCAGCAGGAACAGGGGCGAGCAGTACTTC	CASSRNRGEQYF
TRBV5-1	-	-	TRBJ2-5	TGCGCCAGCCGACTCCAGCGCTTTATCCAAGAGACCCAGTACTTC	CASRLQRFIQETQYF
TRBV12-3/TRBV12-4	many	-	TRBJ2-3	TGTGCCAGCAGTCTCGGGGGAGATACGCAGTATTTT	CASSLGGDTQYF
TRBV5-5	once	TRBD1	TRBJ1-1	TGTGCCAGCCGAATACAGGGGGCGGCTGAAGCTTTCTTT	CASRIQGAAEAFF
TRBV20-1	-	-	TRBJ2-1	TGCAGTGCTAGGCCTCCAAACGGGAATGAGCAGTTCTTC	CSARPPNGNEQFF
TRBV5-5	-	-	TRBJ2-5	TGTGCCAGCATCCCCGAGCTAGGACAACGGAACCCTCAAGAGACCCAGTACTTC	CASIPELGQRNPQETQYF
TRBV27	-	TRBD1	TRBJ2-1	TGTGCCAGCCGTTTGACAGGGCTCTACAATGAGCAGTTCTTC	CASRLTGLYNEQFF
TRBV18	-	-	TRBJ2-4	TGTGCCAGCTCACCAATTCGTATGGCCAAAAACATTCAGTACTTC	CASSPIRMAKNIQYF
TRBV15	-	-	TRBJ2-7	TGTGCCACCAGCAGAGATATACGGGGCGAGCAGTACTTC	CATSRDIRGEQYF
TRBV12-3/TRBV12-4	-	-	TRBJ2-7	TGTGCCAGCAGCCAGGGGGGCCCCACTCTCTCCTACGAGCAGTACTTC	CASSQGGPTLSYEQYF